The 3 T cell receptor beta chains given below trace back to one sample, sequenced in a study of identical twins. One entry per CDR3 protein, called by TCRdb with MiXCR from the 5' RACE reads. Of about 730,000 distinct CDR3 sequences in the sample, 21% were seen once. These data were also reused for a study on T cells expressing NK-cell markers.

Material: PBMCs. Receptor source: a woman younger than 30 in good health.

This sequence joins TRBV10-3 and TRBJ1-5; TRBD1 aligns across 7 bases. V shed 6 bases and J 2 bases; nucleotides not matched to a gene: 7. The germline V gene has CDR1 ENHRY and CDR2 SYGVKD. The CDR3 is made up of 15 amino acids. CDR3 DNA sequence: TGTGCCATCAGCGGCGACAGGGTTGGCAATCAGCCCCAGCATTTT. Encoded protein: CAISGDRVGNQPQHF.

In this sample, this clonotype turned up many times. The CDR3 DNA is TGCAGTGCTAGAGAAGATCCCAACAGGGGGAACACTGAAGCTTTCTTT. Its protein is CSAREDPNRGNTEAFF. The chain carries TRBV20-1 and TRBJ1-1; 7 bases line up with TRBD1. Trimming took 0 bases from V and 1 from J; bases not matched to a gene: 8. From germline, CDR1 is DFQATT and CDR2 SNEGSKA (reference sequence). This CDR3 spans 16 amino acids.

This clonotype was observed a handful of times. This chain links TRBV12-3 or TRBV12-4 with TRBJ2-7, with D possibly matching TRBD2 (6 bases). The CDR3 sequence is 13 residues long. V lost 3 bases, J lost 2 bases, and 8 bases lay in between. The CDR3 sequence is CASSFERAYEQYF. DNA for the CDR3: TGTGCCAGCAGTTTTGAGCGGGCCTACGAGCAGTACTTC.